These T cell receptor beta chains were read from a single sample in a study of T cell responses to AZD1222 COVID-19 vaccine. Here immunoSEQ multiplex PCR was the method, and the copy in TCRdb shows in-frame clones only, minus some. The data hold 150,000 to 200,000 clones, with approximately 88% observed a single time. The sample in question was peripheral blood, obtained on day 0 of AZD1222 vaccination. The receptors come from an adult in good health. CDR3s include the opening cysteine and the closing phenylalanine or tryptophan. Each record gives: V gene, D gene, clone size, CDR3 length, J gene, CDR3 DNA, CDR3 protein. A D gene is named only where the DNA matches it firmly. Not all rows give a size; the values are once, few, many and, for expanded clones, a class.

>TRBV28|-|-|13|TRBJ1-2
TGTGCCAGCAGTTATAATCGGCCGGGCGGCTACACCTTC
CASSYNRPGGYTF
>TRBV28|-|-|12|TRBJ2-2
TGTGCCAGCAGTTTGTCCTTCGGGGAGCTGTTTTTT
CASSLSFGELFF
>TRBV25-1|-|-|14|TRBJ1-4
TGTGCCAGCAGTGAGCCGGGTTCCGCTCGAAAACTGTTTTTT
CASSEPGSARKLFF
>TRBV13|-|-|14|TRBJ1-6
TGTGCCAGCAGCTCCCGCTCCTATAATTCACCCCTCCACTTT
CASSSRSYNSPLHF
>TRBV27|TRBD1|few|16|TRBJ1-1
TGTGCCAGCAGTTCCGGGACAGTTTGGAGTGGGACTGAAGCTTTCTTT
CASSSGTVWSGTEAFF
>TRBV18|-|-|13|TRBJ1-4
TGTGCCAGCTCAAACGGACTTAATGAAAAACTGTTTTTT
CASSNGLNEKLFF
>TRBV15|-|-|16|TRBJ1-5
TGTGCCACCAGCAGTGATGTTCGAGGAAGCAATCAGCCCCAGCATTTT
CATSSDVRGSNQPQHF
>TRBV6-5|-|few|13|TRBJ1-1
TGTGCCAGCAGTTACTTTGGACGACCTGAAGCTTTCTTT
CASSYFGRPEAFF
>TRBV18|-|-|15|TRBJ2-7
TGTGCCAGCTCACCGTCCGATGGGACATTGGAAGAGCAGTACTTC
CASSPSDGTLEEQYF
>TRBV5-1|-|-|15|TRBJ1-1
TGCGCCAGCAGCACCCGGGACATAGGCAACACTGAAGCTTTCTTT
CASSTRDIGNTEAFF
>TRBV19|-|-|14|TRBJ1-4
TGTGCCAGTAGCATCACTCTCAATAATGAAAAACTGTTTTTT
CASSITLNNEKLFF
>TRBV3-1/TRBV3-2|-|once|16|TRBJ2-3
TGTGCCAGCAGCCAAGGCGCTAGCGTAAGCACAGATACGCAGTATTTT
CASSQGASVSTDTQYF
>TRBV7-8|-|once|14|TRBJ1-2
TGTGCCAGCAGCTTACAATTGACAGACTATGGCTACACCTTC
CASSLQLTDYGYTF
>TRBV6-2/TRBV6-3|TRBD2|-|16|TRBJ2-1
TGTGCCAGCAGCTGGTCGACTAGCGGTTCCTACAATGAGCAGTTCTTC
CASSWSTSGSYNEQFF
>TRBV7-2|-|-|15|TRBJ2-3
TGTGCCAGCAGCTTAGAGGACAGTAAAACAGATACGCAGTATTTT
CASSLEDSKTDTQYF
>TRBV4-2|-|-|15|TRBJ1-4
TGTGCCAGCAGCCAAGATCTGGGGCTTAATGAAAAACTGTTTTTT
CASSQDLGLNEKLFF
>TRBV28|-|-|14|TRBJ2-3
TGTGCCACCTTACCACTAGGAAGCACAGATACGCAGTATTTT
CATLPLGSTDTQYF
>TRBV6-6|TRBD1|once|15|TRBJ1-1
TGTGCCAGCATCGACAGGGAGCGCGCTGGTGCTGAAGCTTTCTTT
CASIDRERAGAEAFF
>TRBV28|-|-|14|TRBJ2-1
TGTGCCAGCAATTACGCGGGGAATGGGGTTGAGCAGTTCTTC
CASNYAGNGVEQFF
>TRBV7-3|TRBD1|few|16|TRBJ2-1
TGTGCCAGCAGCTTACGAGGACAGGGGGCCTACAATGAGCAGTTCTTC
CASSLRGQGAYNEQFF
>TRBV11-2|-|-|14|TRBJ1-5
TGTGCCAGCAGCTTGTATAGTGGAAATCAGCCCCAGCATTTT
CASSLYSGNQPQHF
>TRBV28|-|-|11|TRBJ2-5
TGTGCCAGCAGTTCGCCTGAGACCCAGTACTTC
CASSSPETQYF
>TRBV7-9|-|-|14|TRBJ1-5
TGTGCCAGCAGCCGAACAGGGTCCGATCAGCCCCAGCATTTT
CASSRTGSDQPQHF
>TRBV30|-|few|14|TRBJ1-2
TGTGCCTGGAACCGAGTTCCAGCTAACTATGGCTACACCTTC
CAWNRVPANYGYTF
>TRBV7-3|-|-|12|TRBJ1-5
TGTGCCAGCAGCTTAATTCCTCGATCCCAGCATTTT
CASSLIPRSQHF
>TRBV5-4|-|-|16|TRBJ2-1
TGTGCCAGCAGTCCCTCGACAGGAGAAGTTTACAATGAGCAGTTCTTC
CASSPSTGEVYNEQFF
>TRBV24-1|-|once|12|TRBJ2-1
TGTGCCACCAGTGATTTGTGGCAGGGCTTGTTCTTC
CATSDLWQGLFF
>TRBV13|-|few|16|TRBJ2-2
TGTGCCAGCAGCTTTAGGGGGGAAATTACCACCGGGGAGCTGTTTTTT
CASSFRGEITTGELFF
>TRBV7-2|TRBD2|-|17|TRBJ2-1
TGTGCCAGCAGTCCTCGGACTAGCGGGGGATCCTACAATGAGCAGTTCTTC
CASSPRTSGGSYNEQFF
>TRBV6-5|-|few|13|TRBJ2-7
TGTGCCAGCAGTTACTTTCGAACCTACGAGCAGTACTTC
CASSYFRTYEQYF
>TRBV20-1|-|-|12|TRBJ2-1
TGCAGTGCTAGTACAGGGTTCAATGAGCAGTTCTTC
CSASTGFNEQFF
>TRBV27|TRBD1|-|14|TRBJ1-6
TGTGCCAGCAGTCCAGGGACAGGGTACTCACCCCTCCACTTT
CASSPGTGYSPLHF
>TRBV5-1|-|-|11|TRBJ1-2
TGCGCCAGCAGCTTGGGCCATGGCTACACCTTC
CASSLGHGYTF
>TRBV29-1|-|-|9|TRBJ1-2
TGCAGCGTTGAAATCGGCTACACCTTC
CSVEIGYTF
>TRBV5-1|-|-|13|TRBJ2-7
TGCGCCAGCAGCTTGGGCCACCCCAGCGAGCAGTACTTC
CASSLGHPSEQYF
>TRBV4-1|-|-|17|TRBJ2-1
TGCGCCAGCAGCCGTACGTCACTAGAGAGCTCCTACAATGAGCAGTTCTTC
CASSRTSLESSYNEQFF
>TRBV9|TRBD1|-|16|TRBJ1-6
TGTGCCAGCAGCGTTAGTCCAGGGGGCGATAATTCACCCCTCCACTTT
CASSVSPGGDNSPLHF
>TRBV7-3|TRBD2|-|20|TRBJ2-2
TGTGCCAGCAGCTTAAAGGGGGTAGTTAGCGGGAGGGCCGGAACCGGGGAGCTGTTTTTT
CASSLKGVVSGRAGTGELFF
>TRBV9|TRBD1|once|15|TRBJ1-2
TGTGCCAGCAGCGTAGGTTGGGACAGGGTGGAAGGCTACACCTTC
CASSVGWDRVEGYTF
>TRBV6-5|-|-|14|TRBJ1-5
TGTGCCAGCTCCACGGAGGGTTTCAATCAGCCCCAGCATTTT
CASSTEGFNQPQHF
>TRBV5-4|TRBD1|-|15|TRBJ1-2
TGTGCCAGCAGCGCTCAGACGGGACAGGGATATGGCTACACCTTC
CASSAQTGQGYGYTF
>TRBV10-1|TRBD2|once|18|TRBJ2-7
TGCGCCAGCAGTGAGCGGCAGGGAACTAGCGGGAGAGGCTACGAGCAGTACTTC
CASSERQGTSGRGYEQYF
>TRBV7-9|-|few|14|TRBJ1-5
TGTGCCAGCAGCTTAGGTAATAGCAATCAGCCCCAGCATTTT
CASSLGNSNQPQHF
>TRBV9|TRBD2|-|14|TRBJ2-3
TGTGCCAGCAGCGTAGTGGACGGCGGGAGTCCGCAGTATTTT
CASSVVDGGSPQYF
>TRBV30|-|-|12|TRBJ2-1
TGTGCCTGGACCCGATCATCCAATGAGCAGTTCTTC
CAWTRSSNEQFF
>TRBV6-2/TRBV6-3|-|few|17|TRBJ2-2
TGTGCCAGCAGTTACTCAGGGGGGCTCGCTAACACCGGGGAGCTGTTTTTT
CASSYSGGLANTGELFF
>TRBV11-2|TRBD2|-|18|TRBJ2-3
TGTGCCAGCAGCTTAGAAGTTAGCGGGCTCCCGAACCCAGATACGCAGTATTTT
CASSLEVSGLPNPDTQYF
>TRBV24-1|-|-|14|TRBJ1-3
TGTGCCACCAGTGACGGGACCTCCCCAAACACCATATATTTT
CATSDGTSPNTIYF